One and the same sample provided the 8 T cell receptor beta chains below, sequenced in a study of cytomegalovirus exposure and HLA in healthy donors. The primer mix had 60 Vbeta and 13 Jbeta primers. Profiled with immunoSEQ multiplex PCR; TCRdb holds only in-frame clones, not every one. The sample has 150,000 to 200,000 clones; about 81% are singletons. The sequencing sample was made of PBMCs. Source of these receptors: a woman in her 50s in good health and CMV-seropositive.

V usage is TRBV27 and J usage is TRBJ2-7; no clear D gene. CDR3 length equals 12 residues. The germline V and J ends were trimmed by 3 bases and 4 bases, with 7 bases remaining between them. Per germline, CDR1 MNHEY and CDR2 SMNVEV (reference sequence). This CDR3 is CASSLSGYEQYF. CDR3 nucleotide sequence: TGTGCCAGCAGTTTGTCCGGGTACGAGCAGTACTTC.

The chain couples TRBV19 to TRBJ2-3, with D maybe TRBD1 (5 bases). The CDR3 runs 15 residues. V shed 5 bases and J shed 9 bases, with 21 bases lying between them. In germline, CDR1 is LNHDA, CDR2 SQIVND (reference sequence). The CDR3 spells CASSLTRGEGMTQYF. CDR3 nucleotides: TGTGCCAGTAGTTTAACAAGGGGCGAAGGGATGACGCAGTATTTT.

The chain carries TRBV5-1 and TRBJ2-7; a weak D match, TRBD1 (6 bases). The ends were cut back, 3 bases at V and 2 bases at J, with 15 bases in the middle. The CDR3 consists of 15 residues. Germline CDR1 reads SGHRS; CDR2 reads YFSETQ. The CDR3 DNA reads TGCGCCAGCAGCTCTGGGGGTGGACAGACCTACGAGCAGTACTTC. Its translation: CASSSGGGQTYEQYF.

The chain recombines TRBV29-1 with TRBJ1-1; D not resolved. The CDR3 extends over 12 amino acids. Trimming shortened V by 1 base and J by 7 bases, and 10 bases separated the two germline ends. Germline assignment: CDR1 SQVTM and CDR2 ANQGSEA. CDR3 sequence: CSVEVRGYEAFF. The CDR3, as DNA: TGCAGCGTTGAAGTTCGCGGGTATGAAGCTTTCTTT. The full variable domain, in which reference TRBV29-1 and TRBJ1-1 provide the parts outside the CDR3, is SAVISQKPSRDICQRGTSLTIQCQVDSQVTMMFWYRQQPGQSLTLIATANQGSEATYESGFVIDKFPISRPNLTFSTLTVSNMSPEDSSIYLCSVEVRGYEAFFGQGTRLTVV.

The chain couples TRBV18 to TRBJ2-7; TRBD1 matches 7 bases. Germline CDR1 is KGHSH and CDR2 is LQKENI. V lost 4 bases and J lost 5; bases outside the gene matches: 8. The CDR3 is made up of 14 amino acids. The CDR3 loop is CASSQDRVRNEQYF. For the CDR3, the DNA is TGTGCCAGCTCACAAGACAGGGTTCGGAACGAGCAGTACTTC.

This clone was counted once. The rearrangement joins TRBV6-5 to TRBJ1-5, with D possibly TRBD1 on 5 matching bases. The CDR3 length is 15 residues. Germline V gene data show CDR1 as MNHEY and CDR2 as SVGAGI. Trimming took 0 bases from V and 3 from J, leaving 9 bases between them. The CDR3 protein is CASSYSGGINQPQHF. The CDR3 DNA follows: TGTGCCAGCAGTTACTCGGGGGGGATCAATCAGCCCCAGCATTTT.

The CDR3 DNA is TGCGCCAGCCGATCGAATACGGGACAAAACACTGAAGCTTTCTTT. This translates into CASRSNTGQNTEAFF. This sequence joins TRBV5-1 and TRBJ1-1; D perhaps matches TRBD1 (6 bases). CDR1 and CDR2 from the germline V gene are SGHRS and YFSETQ. The CDR3 is 15 residues long. V lost 7 bases and J 2 bases, leaving 18 bases between the germline ends.

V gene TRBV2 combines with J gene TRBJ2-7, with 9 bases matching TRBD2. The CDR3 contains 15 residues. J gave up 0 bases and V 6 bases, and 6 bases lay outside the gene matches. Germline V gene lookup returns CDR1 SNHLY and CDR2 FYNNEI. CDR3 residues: CASRKGSGSSYEQYF. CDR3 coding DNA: TGTGCCAGCAGGAAGGGTAGCGGGAGCTCCTACGAGCAGTACTTC.